These 21 T cell receptor beta chains share one sample of origin, sequenced in a study of vaccination effects on CD4 cells after COVID-19. Some clones are missing from TCRdb's copy, which holds only in-frame ones; the method was immunoSEQ multiplex PCR. The sample records around 69,000 clones, 65% to 80% being singletons. Cells that had been cultured for approximately ten days were the source of isolated CD4+ T cells. Participants were vaccinated with two doses of either the BNT162b2 or mRNA-1273 vaccine. Their antigens are not known. The input for sequencing was CD4+ T cells from PBMCs cultured without peptide, taken after COVID-19 vaccination. All receptors derive from a human donor who received a COVID-19 vaccine.

The V call is TRBV9, the J call TRBJ2-6; 10 bases line up with TRBD1. Trimming cost V 4 bases and J 2 bases; bases outside gene matches: 9. Germline CDR1 reads SGDLS; CDR2 reads YYNGEE. This CDR3 contains 18 residues. This CDR3 is CASSRFSGQGTGANVLTF. CDR3 in DNA: TGTGCCAGCAGCCGATTCTCGGGACAGGGGACTGGGGCCAACGTCCTGACTTTC.

The J gene is TRBJ1-2, the V gene TRBV5-1; 11 bases are a match to TRBD1. Germline V CDR1 and CDR2: SGHRS, YFSETQ. Trimming took 0 bases from V and 7 from J; bases not matched to a gene: 2. The CDR3 consists of 14 residues. DNA of the CDR3: TGCGCCAGCAGCTTGGGGACAGGGGGCGTTGGCTACACCTTC. Residues: CASSLGTGGVGYTF.

This chain joins TRBV4-1 and TRBJ1-6, with D perhaps matching TRBD1 (6 bases). The CDR3 length is 14 residues. The V gene lost 6 bases and the J gene lost 7 bases, with 13 bases spanning the gap. The germline gives CDR1 MGHRA, CDR2 YSYEKL. CDR3 nucleotides: TGCGCCAGCAGTCGCGGACAGTCGAATTCACCCCTCCACTTT. Its protein is CASSRGQSNSPLHF.

The V gene is TRBV4-2, the J gene TRBJ2-5; D is perhaps TRBD2 (5 bases). CDR1 and CDR2 (germline): LGHNA, YNFKEQ. The CDR3 has 13 residues. The V and J ends lost 5 bases and 1 base respectively, with 8 bases between them. The CDR3 region has the DNA TGTGCCAGCAGCGTCCTAGCCCAAGAGACCCAGTACTTC. Translation: CASSVLAQETQYF.

This clone turned up a few times. The gene calls are TRBV7-9 and TRBJ2-3; no definite D call. Germline CDR1 SEHNR, CDR2 FQNEAQ (reference sequence). V was shortened by 4 bases and J by 0 bases, with 8 bases between the two germline ends. The CDR3 is 14 residues long. The CDR3 DNA follows: TGTGCCAGCAGCTCCCTAGGTAGCACAGATACGCAGTATTTT. This sequence encodes CASSSLGSTDTQYF. Drawing the rest from reference TRBV7-9 and TRBJ2-3, the complete variable domain is DTGVSQNPRHKITKRGQNVTFRCDPISEHNRLYWYRQTLGQGPEFLTYFQNEAQLEKSRLLSDRFSAERPKGSFSTLEIQRTEQGDSAMYLCASSSLGSTDTQYFGPGTRLTVL.

The V gene is TRBV4-1, the J gene TRBJ2-7; the match to TRBD1 covers 7 bases. V trimming: 0 bases; J trimming: 2 bases; junction bases outside the gene matches: 13. Germline loops: CDR1 MGHRA, CDR2 YSYEKL. This CDR3 has 18 residues. The CDR3 protein is CASSQETRRGSFAYEQYV. CDR3 DNA: TGCGCCAGCAGCCAAGAAACCCGCAGGGGGTCATTTGCCTACGAGCAGTACGTC.

The chain is built from TRBV7-3 and TRBJ2-3; 12 bases are a match to TRBD2. This CDR3 region has 16 residues. The germline V gene encodes CDR1 SGHTA and CDR2 FQGTGA. V was clipped by 5 bases and J by 3 bases; unmatched bases: 6. DNA for the CDR3: TGTGCCAGCAGCCTCCTAGCGGGGGGGCCGACAGATACGCAGTATTTT. Translation: CASSLLAGGPTDTQYF. Using reference TRBV7-3 and TRBJ2-3 for the parts outside the CDR3, the full variable domain is GAGVSQTPSNKVTEKGKYVELRCDPISGHTALYWYRQSLGQGPEFLIYFQGTGAADDSGLPNDRFFAVRPEGSVSTLKIQRTERGDSAVYLCASSLLAGGPTDTQYFGPGTRLTVL.

This chain links TRBV10-2 with TRBJ2-3; D uncertain. This CDR3 has 16 amino acids. Between the trimmed V and J ends, which lost 4 bases and 1 base, there was a span of 15 bases. Germline CDR1 and CDR2: WSHSY and SAAADI. The CDR3 loop is CASSAYNVVGTDTQYF. The CDR3 DNA is TGCGCCAGCAGTGCCTACAACGTTGTTGGCACAGATACGCAGTATTTT.

This clone showed up just a few times. V and J are TRBV11-2 and TRBJ2-6, with 12 bases aligning to TRBD1. Germline-derived CDR1 and CDR2 are SGHAT and FQNNGV. The CDR3 has 17 residues. After removal of 3 bases from V and 2 bases from J, the junction contained 2 bases not matched to a gene. In nucleotides, the CDR3 is TGTGCCAGCAGCTTTGGGACAGGGGGCGCTGGGGCCAACGTCCTGACTTTC. This gives the protein CASSFGTGGAGANVLTF.

The chain links TRBV24-1 to TRBJ2-3, with 7 nucleotides matching TRBD1. The CDR3 spans 16 residues. Trimming removed 5 bases from V and 1 base from J; junction bases left unmatched: 8. Germline CDR1 is KGHDR and CDR2 is SFDVKD. CDR3 in DNA: TGTGCCACCAGTGGAGAGACAGGGTTCGGCACAGATACGCAGTATTTT. Amino acids: CATSGETGFGTDTQYF.

V gene TRBV7-2 combines with J gene TRBJ1-5; 8 positions agree with TRBD1. V lost 4 bases, J lost 6 bases, and 5 bases stayed unmatched. Germline assignment: CDR1 SGHTA and CDR2 FQGNSA. The CDR3 runs 14 residues. CDR3 in DNA: TGTGCCAGCAGCTCGGGACAGGAGGGTCAGCCCCAGCATTTT. It is translated as CASSSGQEGQPQHF.

This chain links TRBV7-2 with TRBJ1-1; 9 nucleotides line up with TRBD1. Trimming cost V 5 bases and J 6 bases; bases outside gene matches: 10. This CDR3 has 15 residues. Germline lookup yields CDR1 SGHTA and CDR2 FQGNSA. CDR3 coding DNA: TGTGCCAGCAGCCCGGGACAGGGCCGAACCCCTGAAGCTTTCTTT. The encoded protein is CASSPGQGRTPEAFF.

The chain employs TRBV30 and TRBJ2-7; D may be TRBD1 or TRBD2 (5 bases each). Germline CDR1 and CDR2: GTSNPN and SVGIG (reference sequence). The CDR3 has 14 amino acids. Trimming removed 5 bases from V and 7 bases from J, with 21 bases in between. This CDR3 is CAWSRPGRLGEQYV. CDR3 bases: TGTGCCTGGTCCCGTCCGGGACGGCTCGGGGAGCAGTACGTC.

This chain connects TRBV6-6 to TRBJ2-2; TRBD1 might be the D (6 bases). This CDR3 spans 14 amino acids. Between the trimmed V and J ends, which lost 8 bases and 4 bases, there was a span of 14 bases. From germline, CDR1 is MNHNY and CDR2 SVGAGI (reference sequence). DNA of the CDR3: TGTGCCAGCGCCAGGACAGCTTTCACCGGGGAGCTGTTTTTT. It is translated as CASARTAFTGELFF.

This chain links TRBV10-3 with TRBJ1-5; D is undetermined. This CDR3 is built from 11 residues. Germline loops: CDR1 ENHRY, CDR2 SYGVKD. Between the trimmed V and J ends, which lost 11 bases and 0 bases, there was a span of 5 bases. The CDR3 is CAPYSNQPQHF. Here the CDR3 DNA reads TGTGCCCCCTATAGCAATCAGCCCCAGCATTTT.

V and J are TRBV15 and TRBJ2-7; tentatively, D is TRBD2 (6 bases). Trimming took off 1 base at V and 12 bases at J, with 19 bases between the two ends. The germline V gene encodes CDR1 LNHNV and CDR2 YYDKDF (reference sequence). The length of the CDR3 is 14 residues. The CDR3 DNA reads as TGTGCCACCAGCAGAGCTGGGACTCCTCTTGGACTGTACGTC. This gives the protein CATSRAGTPLGLYV.

The V and J genes are TRBV14 and TRBJ2-7; D is possibly TRBD1 (5 bases). This CDR3 is 14 amino acids long. V was pared by 6 bases and J by 6 bases, with 18 bases between. Per the germline V gene, CDR1 is SGHDN and CDR2 is FVKESK. The CDR3 DNA follows: TGTGCCAGCAGTCCCCAGGGCCCCCTCGCCGAGCAGTACGTC. It encodes CASSPQGPLAEQYV.

The chain combines TRBV18 with TRBJ2-2; D uncertain. In germline, CDR1 is KGHSH, CDR2 LQKENI. V lost 3 bases to trimming and J lost 7 bases, with 12 bases between them. CDR3 size: 14 residues. In DNA form, the CDR3 reads TGTGCCAGCTCACCCGATGGAACCGGCGGGGAGCTGTTTTTT. Amino acids: CASSPDGTGGELFF. Full variable domain (rest looked up from reference TRBV18 and TRBJ2-2): NAGVMQNPRHLVRRRGQEARLRCSPMKGHSHVYWYRQLPEEGLKFMVYLQKENIIDESGMPKERFSAEFPKEGPSILRIQQVVRGDSAAYFCASSPDGTGGELFFGEGSRLTVL.

This clone was seen only a few times. J is TRBJ1-4 and V is TRBV11-1; D is perhaps TRBD1 (6 bases). Trimming stripped 5 bases from V and 5 bases from J, with 18 bases between. The CDR3 spans 16 residues. Germline values: CDR1 SGHAT, CDR2 FQDESV (reference sequence). CDR3 nucleotides: TGTGCCAGCAGCCCAACAGCCGGGCAGGGGAATGAAAAACTGTTTTTT. It specifies CASSPTAGQGNEKLFF.

Written as DNA, the CDR3 is TGTGCCAGCAGTCCGAACGGCAACTATGGCTACACCTTC. Amino acids: CASSPNGNYGYTF. J is TRBJ1-2 and V is TRBV3-1 (or the pseudogene TRBV3-2); no clear D. The CDR3 consists of 13 residues. Germline CDR1 is LGHDT and CDR2 is YNNKEL (reference sequence). V gave up 6 bases and J gave up 2 bases, with 10 bases separating them.

V usage is TRBV9 and J usage is TRBJ2-6; D is unresolved. CDR3 length: 14 residues. The germline gives CDR1 SGDLS, CDR2 YYNGEE. Trimming cost V 2 bases and J 0 bases, with 3 bases left between them. CDR3 residues: CASSVPSGANVLTF. The CDR3 nucleotides are TGTGCCAGCAGCGTTCCCTCTGGGGCCAACGTCCTGACTTTC. Variable domain in full (rest from reference TRBV9 and TRBJ2-6): DSGVTQTPKHLITATGQRVTLRCSPRSGDLSVYWYQQSLDQGLQFLIQYYNGEERAKGNILERFSAQQFPDLHSELNLSSLELGDSALYFCASSVPSGANVLTFGAGSRLTVL.